The source of this T cell receptor (beta chain) is a study of CD8+ T cells in alopecia areata. Study details: Among treated patients, severity was scored by affected scalp area percentage.

Overall study findings and caveats: Among patients, TCR sharing was less clear than in mice, a difference possibly due in part to HLA diversity in the patient population.

Sequencing templates came from extracted RNA that was reverse transcribed into cDNA. Sequencing was performed with immunoSEQ multiplex PCR; in TCRdb, only in-frame clones are kept and a portion is missing. The table includes 95,000 to 110,000 clones, just over 85% detected once. The table lists this clone with a count of one. The antigen remains undetermined. The V gene's germline CDR1 is LNHDA and CDR2 SQIVND (reference sequence). This CDR3 is 13 amino acids long. Trimming stripped 3 bases from V and 1 base from J, with 7 bases between. Indicated treatment: oral pan-JAK inhibitor, 5-10 mg twice daily.

This chain links TRBV19 with TRBJ2-7, with D uncertain. The material was CD8+ T cells sorted from blood, obtained between weeks 30 and 35, from a patient treated with tofacitinib. The clonotype was recovered from a human donor with alopecia areata. Here the CDR3 reads CASSIAVSYEQYF. The CDR3 DNA is TGTGCCAGTAGTATTGCGGTGTCCTACGAGCAGTACTTC.